These 5 T cell receptor beta chains originate from one sample sequenced in a study of radiation and T cells in renal cell carcinoma. Profiled with immunoSEQ multiplex PCR; TCRdb holds only in-frame clones, not every one. The sample includes some 120,000 clones, approximately 78% seen only once; the top ten take 3%. Time point meaning: baseline pretreatment blood. The treatment here: 15 Gy SBRT to primary tumor, nephrectomy 4 weeks later. The specimen was blood, collected from a patient whose treatment included radiotherapy and nephrectomy. Receptors were obtained from a woman aged 60-75 years with renal cell carcinoma.

CDR3 in DNA: TGTGCCAGCAGTGAATTCAGGGGTTTAGACGAGCAGTACTTC. Residues: CASSEFRGLDEQYF. V usage is TRBV2 and J usage is TRBJ2-7; D is perhaps TRBD1 (6 bases). Germline loops: CDR1 SNHLY, CDR2 FYNNEI. This CDR3 has 14 residues. Trimming took 2 bases from V and 5 from J, leaving 13 bases between them.

The chain combines TRBV5-1 with TRBJ2-1, with TRBD1 matching over 12 bases. From germline, CDR1 is SGHRS and CDR2 YFSETQ. The J segment lost 14 bases and the V segment lost 4 bases, leaving 7 bases of the junction unmatched. CDR3 size: 13 residues. CDR3 in amino acids: CASSRDRGPSEFF. The CDR3 DNA sequence: TGCGCCAGCAGCCGGGACAGGGGGCCTAGCGAGTTCTTC.

This clone was counted only a few times. This CDR3 is CASAEANVLTF. DNA for the CDR3: TGTGCCAGCGCTGAGGCCAACGTCCTGACTTTC. This rearrangement joins TRBV2 to TRBJ2-6; D gene unclear. The V end was cut by 8 bases, the J end by 6 bases, with 5 bases between. The CDR3 has 11 residues. Germline V gives CDR1 SNHLY, CDR2 FYNNEI.

The chain has TRBV9 and TRBJ2-1; D perhaps matches TRBD2 (6 bases). V lost 0 bases and J lost 3, with 10 bases in between. The CDR3 loop spans 15 amino acids. Germline V CDR1 and CDR2: SGDLS, YYNGEE. The CDR3 loop reads CASSVEGEDYNEQFF. The CDR3 DNA follows: TGTGCCAGCAGCGTAGAAGGGGAGGACTACAATGAGCAGTTCTTC.

V usage is TRBV6-5 and J usage is TRBJ1-1; D is unclear. Germline V gene sequence: CDR1 MNHEY, CDR2 SVGAGI. The CDR3 spans 14 residues. V lost 2 bases and J 6 bases, leaving 13 bases between the germline ends. The CDR3 spells CASSYTGLVSEAFF. CDR3 sequence (DNA): TGTGCCAGCAGTTACACCGGACTTGTTTCTGAAGCTTTCTTT.